This T cell receptor (beta chain) was identified during a study of cytomegalovirus exposure and HLA in healthy donors. Study at large: Roughly 85 million unique TCRs from HLA-typed donors made up an early data release.

The PCR employed 60 Vbeta primers together with 13 Jbeta primers. Assay used: immunoSEQ multiplex PCR; TCRdb lists only in-frame clones, some missing. The sample has roughly 100,000 clones, roughly 78% seen once; the top ten hold 1.5% to 2%. Germline-derived CDR1 and CDR2 are MNHEY and SMNVEV (reference sequence). V lost 7 bases to trimming and J lost 3 bases; unmatched junction nucleotides: 7. The CDR3 has 14 residues. V usage is TRBV27 and J usage is TRBJ2-7; 9 nucleotides align to TRBD2. This sequence was found in a woman between 40 and 50 years old in good health and CMV-seronegative. The sequenced sample consisted of PBMCs. In nucleotides, the CDR3 is TGTGCCAGCAAGGCAGGGACTAGCAACTACGAGCAGTACTTC. Translation gives CASKAGTSNYEQYF.